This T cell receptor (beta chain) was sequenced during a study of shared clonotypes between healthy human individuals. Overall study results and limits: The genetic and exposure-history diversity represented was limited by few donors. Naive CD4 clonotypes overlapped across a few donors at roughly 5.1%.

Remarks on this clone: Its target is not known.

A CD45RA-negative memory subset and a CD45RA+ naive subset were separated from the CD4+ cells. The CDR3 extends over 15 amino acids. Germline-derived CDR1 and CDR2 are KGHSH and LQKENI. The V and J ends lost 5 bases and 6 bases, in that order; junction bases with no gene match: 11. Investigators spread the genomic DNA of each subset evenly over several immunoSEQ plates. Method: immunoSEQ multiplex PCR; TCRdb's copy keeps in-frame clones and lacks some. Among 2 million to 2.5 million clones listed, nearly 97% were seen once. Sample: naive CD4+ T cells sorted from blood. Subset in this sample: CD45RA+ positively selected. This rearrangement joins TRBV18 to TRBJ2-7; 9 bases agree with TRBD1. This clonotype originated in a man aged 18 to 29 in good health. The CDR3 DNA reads TGTGCCAGCTCAGGACCGGGACAGGGTGGGTCCGAGCAGTACTTC. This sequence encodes CASSGPGQGGSEQYF.